The sequence of this TCR beta chain was determined in a study of molecular identifiers for immune sequencing clone quantification. Overall study findings and caveats: Clones above 20 RNA copies contained over 99% of effector molecules and under 1% of naive molecules. Same-barcode identical TCR molecules could make highly expanded clones look smaller than they are.

TCRdb used MiXCR to reprocess the PCR reads, holding one entry per CDR3 protein. In the table there are about 640,000 distinct CDR3 sequences, nearly 20% of which are singletons. Trimming cost V 3 bases and J 5 bases; bases outside gene matches: 4. The germline gives CDR1 SGDLS, CDR2 YYNGEE. The CDR3 contains 13 residues. Naive CD8 T cells were sorted as CD8+CD4-CCR7+CD45RA+. A note on this clonotype: Its antigen is not known.

This TCR was recovered from a human donor in good health. Some libraries in this study had Jurkat cell RNA spiked in. The sequencing sample was made of naive CD8+ T cells from blood, with Jurkat cell RNA spiked in. Regarding subset: FACS-sorted CD8+CD4-CCR7+CD45RA+ naive T cells. The chain employs TRBV9 and TRBJ1-2, with 7 positions matching TRBD1. This CDR3 reads CASSAGQVYGYTF. CDR3 in DNA: TGTGCCAGCAGCGCCGGACAGGTTTATGGCTACACCTTC.